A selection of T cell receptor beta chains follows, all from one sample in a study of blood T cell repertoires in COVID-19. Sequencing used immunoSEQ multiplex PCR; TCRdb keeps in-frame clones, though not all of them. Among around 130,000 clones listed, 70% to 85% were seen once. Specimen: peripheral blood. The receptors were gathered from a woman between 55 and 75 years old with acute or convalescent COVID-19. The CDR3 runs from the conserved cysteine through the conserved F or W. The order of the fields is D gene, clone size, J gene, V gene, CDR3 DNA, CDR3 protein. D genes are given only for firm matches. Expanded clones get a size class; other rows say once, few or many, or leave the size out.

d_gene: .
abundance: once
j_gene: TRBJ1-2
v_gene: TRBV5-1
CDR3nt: TGCGCCAGCAGCCCGAACCCCGGGGAGGGCGGCTACACCTTC
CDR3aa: CASSPNPGEGGYTF

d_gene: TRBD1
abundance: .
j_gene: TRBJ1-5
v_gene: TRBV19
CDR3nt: TGTGCCAGTAGTACACAGGGGGAGCAGCCCCAGCATTTT
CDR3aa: CASSTQGEQPQHF

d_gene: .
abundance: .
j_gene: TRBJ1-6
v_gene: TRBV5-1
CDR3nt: TGCGCCAGCAGCTCGGGTACCTCCCTTGAGTACCTCCACTTT
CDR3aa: CASSSGTSLEYLHF

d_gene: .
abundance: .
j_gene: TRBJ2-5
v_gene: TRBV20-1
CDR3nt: TGCAGTGCTAGTGGGCTAGGAGAGACCCAGTACTTC
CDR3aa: CSASGLGETQYF

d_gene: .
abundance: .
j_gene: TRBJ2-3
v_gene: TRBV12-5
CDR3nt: TGTGCTAGTGGTTTGGTTTGGGGGGGCGCACCCCTCCCCGCAGATACGCAGTATTTT
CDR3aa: CASGLVWGGAPLPADTQYF

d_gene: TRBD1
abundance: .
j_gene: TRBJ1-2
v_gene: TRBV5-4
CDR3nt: TGTGCCAGCAGCTTGATCGGACAGGAGATGTTTGGCTACACCTTC
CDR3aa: CASSLIGQEMFGYTF

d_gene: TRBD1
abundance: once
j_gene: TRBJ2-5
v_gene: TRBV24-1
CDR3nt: TGTGCCACCAGTGATTCCCGACAGGGATGGGAGACCCAGTACTTC
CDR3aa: CATSDSRQGWETQYF

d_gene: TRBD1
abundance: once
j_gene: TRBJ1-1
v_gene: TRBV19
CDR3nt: TGTGCCAGTAGTATAAGTTGGGGACAGGGGTCTGAAGCTTTCTTT
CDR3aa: CASSISWGQGSEAFF

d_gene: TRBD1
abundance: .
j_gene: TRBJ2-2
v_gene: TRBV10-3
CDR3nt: TGTGCCATCAGTGTCCTCGGACAGGAGTACACCGGGGAGCTGTTTTTT
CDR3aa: CAISVLGQEYTGELFF

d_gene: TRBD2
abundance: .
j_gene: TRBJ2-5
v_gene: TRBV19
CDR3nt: TGTGCCAGTAGTCCACGGCGGGGGTCGGGGGAGACCCAGTACTTC
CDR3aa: CASSPRRGSGETQYF

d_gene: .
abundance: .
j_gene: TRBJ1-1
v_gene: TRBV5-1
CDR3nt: TGCGCCAGCAGCCGGGATGTAAACACTGAAGCTTTCTTT
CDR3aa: CASSRDVNTEAFF

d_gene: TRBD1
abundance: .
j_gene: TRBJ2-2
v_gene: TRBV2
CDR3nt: TGTGCCAGCAGTGAATGGACAGGGGTCGGGGAGCTGTTTTTT
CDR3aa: CASSEWTGVGELFF

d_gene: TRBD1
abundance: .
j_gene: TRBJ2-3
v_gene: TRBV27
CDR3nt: TGTGCCAGCAAGCAGGGGGCGCCTAGTGCTACGCAGTATTTT
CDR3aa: CASKQGAPSATQYF

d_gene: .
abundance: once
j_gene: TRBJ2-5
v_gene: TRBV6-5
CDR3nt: TGTGCCAGCAGTTTGGGGGCCGGTCAAGAGACCCAGTACTTC
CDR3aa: CASSLGAGQETQYF

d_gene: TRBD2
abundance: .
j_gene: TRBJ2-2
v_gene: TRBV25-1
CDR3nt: TGTGCCAGCTCTACCGGGGGGGCGCGAACCGGGGAGCTGTTTTTT
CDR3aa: CASSTGGARTGELFF

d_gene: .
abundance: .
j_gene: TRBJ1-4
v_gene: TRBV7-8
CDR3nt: TGTGCCAGCAGCTCAGAATTGCGGGGGAGGAATGAAAAACTGTTTTTT
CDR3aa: CASSSELRGRNEKLFF

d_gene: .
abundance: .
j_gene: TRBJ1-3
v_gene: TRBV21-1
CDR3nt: TGTGCCAGCAGCAAAATCTCCTTTTACATTCACTCTGGAAACACCATATATTTT
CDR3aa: CASSKISFYIHSGNTIYF

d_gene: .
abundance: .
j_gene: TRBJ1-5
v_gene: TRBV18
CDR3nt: TGTGCCAGCTCAGCAGGGGTGGCTAGCAATCAGCCCCAGCATTTT
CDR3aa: CASSAGVASNQPQHF

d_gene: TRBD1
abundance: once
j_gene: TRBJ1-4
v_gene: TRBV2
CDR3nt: TGTGCCAGCAGTCGGACAGGTGGTGGGGAAAAACTGTTTTTT
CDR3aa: CASSRTGGGEKLFF

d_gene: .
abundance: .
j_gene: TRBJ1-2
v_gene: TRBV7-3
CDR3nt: TGTGCCAGCAGCTTAGGGGGCGATGGGGGCTACACCTTC
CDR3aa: CASSLGGDGGYTF

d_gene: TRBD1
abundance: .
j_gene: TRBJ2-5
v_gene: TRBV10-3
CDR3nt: TGTGCCACTCGACAGGGGCAGACCCAGTACTTC
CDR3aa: CATRQGQTQYF

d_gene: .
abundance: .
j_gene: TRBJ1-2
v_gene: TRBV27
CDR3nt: TGTGCCAGCAGCCTTAATGGCTACACCTTC
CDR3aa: CASSLNGYTF

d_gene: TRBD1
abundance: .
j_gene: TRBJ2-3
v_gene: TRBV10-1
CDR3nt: TGCGCCAGCAGTGAGATGGGCAGGGGGCTGGATACGCAGTATTTT
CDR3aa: CASSEMGRGLDTQYF

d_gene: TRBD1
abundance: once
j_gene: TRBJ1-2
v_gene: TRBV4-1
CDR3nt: TGCGCCAGCAGCCAGCAGGGGGGCTATGGCTACACCTTC
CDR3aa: CASSQQGGYGYTF

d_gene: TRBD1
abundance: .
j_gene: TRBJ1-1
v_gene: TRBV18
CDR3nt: TGTGCCAGCTCCCGAGGGACAGGCCTTGGGGACACTGAAGCTTTCTTT
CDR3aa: CASSRGTGLGDTEAFF

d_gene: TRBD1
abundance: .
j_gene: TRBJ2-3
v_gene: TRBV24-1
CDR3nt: TGTGCCACCAGTGGAGGACAGGGGGCGAGAGATACGCAGTATTTT
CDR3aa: CATSGGQGARDTQYF

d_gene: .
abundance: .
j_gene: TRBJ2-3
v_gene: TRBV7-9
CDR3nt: TGTGCCAGCAGCGCACCGGGTCCCCACATGGATTTT
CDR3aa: CASSAPGPHMDF

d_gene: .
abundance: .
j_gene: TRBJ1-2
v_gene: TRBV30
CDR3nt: TGTGCCTGGAGTCGGGGGGAGAGCTACTATGGCTACACCTTC
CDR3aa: CAWSRGESYYGYTF

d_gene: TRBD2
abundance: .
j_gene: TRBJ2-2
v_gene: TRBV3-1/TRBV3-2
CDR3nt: TGTGCCAGCAGCCAGGGGGGGTGGAACACCGGGGAGCTGTTTTTT
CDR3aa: CASSQGGWNTGELFF

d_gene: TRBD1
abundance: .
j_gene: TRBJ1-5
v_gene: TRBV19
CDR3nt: TGTGCCAGCGCACCCGGCGGGACAGCTAATCAGCCCCAGCATTTT
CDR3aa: CASAPGGTANQPQHF

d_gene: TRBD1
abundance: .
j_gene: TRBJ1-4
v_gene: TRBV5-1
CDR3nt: TGCGCCAGCAGCCCCGGGACAGGGTCTCGAAAACTGTTTTTT
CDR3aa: CASSPGTGSRKLFF

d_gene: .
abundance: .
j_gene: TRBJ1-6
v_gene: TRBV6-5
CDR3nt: TGTGCCAGCAGCATCGACAGCACAGGGAATTCACCCCTCCACTTT
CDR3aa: CASSIDSTGNSPLHF